This TCR beta chain was sequenced for a study of T cell repertoires in cytomegalovirus infection. Turning to the study itself: CMV infection plus the matching HLA type was flagged by public TCR beta signatures.

TCRdb analysed the reads with MiXCR anew, one entry per CDR3 protein. The data hold approximately 160,000 distinct CDR3 sequences, with 17% observed a single time. This clonotype showed up just a few times. What it recognizes is unknown. General study points: CMV-specific TCR beta clonotypes restricted by HLA-C dominated the ex vivo response. Summed frequency of public TCR beta families distinguished CMV carriers with the relevant HLA.

The CDR3 spans 12 residues. Germline V gene lookup returns CDR1 SEHNR and CDR2 FQNEAQ (reference sequence). V lost 5 bases, J lost 3 bases, and 8 bases lay in between. The sequenced sample consisted of CD8+ T cells from PBMCs. The clonotype originates from a human donor in good health (CMV status not recorded). Some clones in this sample may be carry-over from other donors' samples. The rearrangement uses TRBV7-9 and TRBJ2-7; no clear D. As DNA, the CDR3 is TGTGCCAGCAGCGATGCCAACTACGAGCAGTACTTC. It is translated as CASSDANYEQYF.